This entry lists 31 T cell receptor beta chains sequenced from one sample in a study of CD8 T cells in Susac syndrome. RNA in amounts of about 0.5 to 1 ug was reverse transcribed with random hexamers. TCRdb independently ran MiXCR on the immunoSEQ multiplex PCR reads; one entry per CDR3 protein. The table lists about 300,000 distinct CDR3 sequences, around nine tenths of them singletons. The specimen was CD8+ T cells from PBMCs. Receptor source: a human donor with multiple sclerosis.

The CDR3 DNA is TGTGCCAGCAGCTTAGGGCTGGGCATGGATACGCAGTATTTT. Residues: CASSLGLGMDTQYF. V usage is TRBV7-3 and J usage is TRBJ2-3; D is unclear. The CDR3 spans 14 residues. Trimming stripped 2 bases from V and 6 bases from J, with 12 bases between. Germline values: CDR1 SGHTA, CDR2 FQGTGA.

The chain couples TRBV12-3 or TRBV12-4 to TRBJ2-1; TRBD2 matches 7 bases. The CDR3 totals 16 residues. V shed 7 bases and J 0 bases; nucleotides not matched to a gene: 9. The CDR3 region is CASTPDGGSSYNEQFF. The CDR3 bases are TGTGCCAGCACTCCCGATGGCGGGAGCTCCTACAATGAGCAGTTCTTC.

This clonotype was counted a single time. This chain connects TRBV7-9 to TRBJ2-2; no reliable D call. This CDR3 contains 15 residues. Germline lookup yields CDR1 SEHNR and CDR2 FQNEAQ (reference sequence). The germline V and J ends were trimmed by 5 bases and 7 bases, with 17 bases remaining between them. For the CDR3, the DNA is TGTGCCAGCAGCCACAACGGATGGGTTAACGGGGAGCTGTTTTTT. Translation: CASSHNGWVNGELFF.

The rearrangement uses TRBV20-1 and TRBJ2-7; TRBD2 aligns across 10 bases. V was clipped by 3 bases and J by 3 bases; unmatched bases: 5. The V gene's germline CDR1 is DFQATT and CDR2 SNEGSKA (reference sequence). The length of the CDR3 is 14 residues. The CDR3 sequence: CSASLRTSGYEQYF. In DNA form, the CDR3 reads TGCAGTGCTAGTCTAAGGACTAGCGGCTACGAGCAGTACTTC.

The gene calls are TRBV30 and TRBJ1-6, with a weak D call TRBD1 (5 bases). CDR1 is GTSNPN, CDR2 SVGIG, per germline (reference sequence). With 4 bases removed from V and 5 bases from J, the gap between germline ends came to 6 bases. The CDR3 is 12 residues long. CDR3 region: CAWKGHNSPLHF. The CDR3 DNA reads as TGTGCCTGGAAGGGACATAATTCACCCCTCCACTTT.

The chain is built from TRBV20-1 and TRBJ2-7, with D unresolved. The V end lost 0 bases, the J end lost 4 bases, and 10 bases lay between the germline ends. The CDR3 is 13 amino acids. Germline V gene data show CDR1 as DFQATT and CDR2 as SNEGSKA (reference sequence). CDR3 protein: CSAREDLTYEQYF. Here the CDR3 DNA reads TGCAGTGCTAGAGAGGACCTCACGTACGAGCAGTACTTC.

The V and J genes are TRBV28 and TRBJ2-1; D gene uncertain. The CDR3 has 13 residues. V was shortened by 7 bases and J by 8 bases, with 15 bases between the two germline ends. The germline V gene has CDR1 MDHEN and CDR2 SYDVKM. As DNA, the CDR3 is TGTGCCAGCACCCCCTATTGGGCCGATGAGCAGTTCTTC. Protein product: CASTPYWADEQFF.

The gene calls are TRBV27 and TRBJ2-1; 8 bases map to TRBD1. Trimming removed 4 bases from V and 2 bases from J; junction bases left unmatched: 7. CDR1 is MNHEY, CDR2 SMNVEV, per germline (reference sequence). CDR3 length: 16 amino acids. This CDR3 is CASSSGQGWPYNEQFF. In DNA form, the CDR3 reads TGTGCCAGCAGTTCCGGACAGGGTTGGCCCTACAATGAGCAGTTCTTC.

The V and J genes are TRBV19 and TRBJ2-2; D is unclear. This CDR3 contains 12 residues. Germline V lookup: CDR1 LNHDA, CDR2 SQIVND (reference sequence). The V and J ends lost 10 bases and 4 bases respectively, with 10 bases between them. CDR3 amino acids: CATGYSTGELFF. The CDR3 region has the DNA TGTGCCACAGGATATTCCACCGGGGAGCTGTTTTTT.

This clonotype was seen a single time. The CDR3 DNA reads as TGTGCCAGCAGCCAAGTGTCTGGGGTTGATGAAAAACTGTTTTTT. Its translation: CASSQVSGVDEKLFF. The chain employs TRBV14 and TRBJ1-4, with unresolved D. The CDR3 has 15 amino acids. Trimming took 1 base from V and 6 from J, leaving 12 bases between them. Germline lookup yields CDR1 SGHDN and CDR2 FVKESK.

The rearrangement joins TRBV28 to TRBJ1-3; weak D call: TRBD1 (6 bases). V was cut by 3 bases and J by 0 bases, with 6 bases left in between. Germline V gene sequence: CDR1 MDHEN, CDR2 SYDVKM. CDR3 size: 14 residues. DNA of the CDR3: TGTGCCAGCAGTTTCAGGGGCTCTGGAAACACCATATATTTT. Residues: CASSFRGSGNTIYF.

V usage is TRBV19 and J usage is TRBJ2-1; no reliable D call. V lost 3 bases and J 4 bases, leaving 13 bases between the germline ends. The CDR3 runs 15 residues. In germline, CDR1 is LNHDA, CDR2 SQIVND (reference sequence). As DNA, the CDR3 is TGTGCCAGTAGTATGGGTCGAAGGTCATACAATGAGCAGTTCTTC. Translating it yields CASSMGRRSYNEQFF.

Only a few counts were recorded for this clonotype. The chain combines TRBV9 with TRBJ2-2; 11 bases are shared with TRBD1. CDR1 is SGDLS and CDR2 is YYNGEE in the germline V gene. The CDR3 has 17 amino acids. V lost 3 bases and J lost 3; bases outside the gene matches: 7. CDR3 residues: CASSDPRDRGYTGELFF. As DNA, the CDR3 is TGTGCCAGCAGCGATCCGAGGGACAGGGGGTACACCGGGGAGCTGTTTTTT.

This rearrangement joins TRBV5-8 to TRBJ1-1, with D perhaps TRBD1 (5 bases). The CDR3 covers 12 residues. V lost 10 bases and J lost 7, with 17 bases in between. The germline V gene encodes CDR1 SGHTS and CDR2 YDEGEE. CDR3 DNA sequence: TGTGCCGGCCTCACGGGTGGGGGTGAAGCTTTCTTT. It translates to CAGLTGGGEAFF.

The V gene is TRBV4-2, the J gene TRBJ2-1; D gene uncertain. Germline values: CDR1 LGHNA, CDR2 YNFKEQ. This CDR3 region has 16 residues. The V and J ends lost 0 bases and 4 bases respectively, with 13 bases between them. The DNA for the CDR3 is TGTGCCAGCAGCCAAGAATTCTATGCGGAGTACAATGAGCAGTTCTTC. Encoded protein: CASSQEFYAEYNEQFF.

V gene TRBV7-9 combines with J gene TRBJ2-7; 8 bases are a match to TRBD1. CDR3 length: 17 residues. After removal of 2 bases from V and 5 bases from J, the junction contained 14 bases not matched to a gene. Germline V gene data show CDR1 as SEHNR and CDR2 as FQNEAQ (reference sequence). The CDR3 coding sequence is TGTGCCAGCAGCTTAACCCTCGGACAGGGTATATTAGACGAGCAGTACTTC. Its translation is CASSLTLGQGILDEQYF. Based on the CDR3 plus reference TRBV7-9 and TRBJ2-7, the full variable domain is DTGVSQNPRHKITKRGQNVTFRCDPISEHNRLYWYRQTLGQGPEFLTYFQNEAQLEKSRLLSDRFSAERPKGSFSTLEIQRTEQGDSAMYLCASSLTLGQGILDEQYFGPGTRLTVT.

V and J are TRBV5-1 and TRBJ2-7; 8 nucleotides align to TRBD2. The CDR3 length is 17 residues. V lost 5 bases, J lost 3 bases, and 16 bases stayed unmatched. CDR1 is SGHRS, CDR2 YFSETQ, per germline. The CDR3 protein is CASSPTYRLLAVYEQYF. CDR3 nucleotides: TGCGCCAGCAGTCCAACTTATCGACTACTAGCGGTCTACGAGCAGTACTTC.

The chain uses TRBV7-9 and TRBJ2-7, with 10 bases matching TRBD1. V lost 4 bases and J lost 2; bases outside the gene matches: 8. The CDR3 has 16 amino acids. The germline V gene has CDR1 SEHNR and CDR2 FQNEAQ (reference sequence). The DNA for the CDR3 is TGTGCCAGCAGCTCCGTACCTGGGACAGGGGCCTACGAGCAGTACTTC. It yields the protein CASSSVPGTGAYEQYF.

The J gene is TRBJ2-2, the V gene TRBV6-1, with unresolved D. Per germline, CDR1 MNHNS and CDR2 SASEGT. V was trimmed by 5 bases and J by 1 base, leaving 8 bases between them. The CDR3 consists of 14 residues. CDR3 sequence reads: CASSWAVNTGELFF. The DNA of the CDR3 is TGTGCCAGCAGTTGGGCCGTGAACACCGGGGAGCTGTTTTTT.

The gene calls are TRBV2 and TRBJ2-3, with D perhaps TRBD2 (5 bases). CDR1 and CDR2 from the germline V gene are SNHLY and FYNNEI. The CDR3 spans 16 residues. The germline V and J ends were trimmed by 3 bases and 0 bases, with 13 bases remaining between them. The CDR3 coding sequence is TGTGCCAGCAGTGATTTCAGCGGATCGAGCACAGATACGCAGTATTTT. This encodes CASSDFSGSSTDTQYF.

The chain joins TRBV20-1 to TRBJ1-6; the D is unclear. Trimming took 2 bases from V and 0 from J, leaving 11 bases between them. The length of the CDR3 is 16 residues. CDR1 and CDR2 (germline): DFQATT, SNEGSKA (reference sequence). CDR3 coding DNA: TGCAGTGCTAGACCTGTGGGAGGCTCCTATAATTCACCCCTCCACTTT. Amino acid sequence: CSARPVGGSYNSPLHF.

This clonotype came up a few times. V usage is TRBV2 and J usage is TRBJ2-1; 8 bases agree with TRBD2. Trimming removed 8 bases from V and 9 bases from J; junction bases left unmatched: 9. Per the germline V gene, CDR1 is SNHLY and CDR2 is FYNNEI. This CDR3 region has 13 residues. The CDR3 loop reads CASSRTSSSEQFF. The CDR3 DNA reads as TGTGCCAGCTCGAGGACTAGCTCCTCTGAGCAGTTCTTC.

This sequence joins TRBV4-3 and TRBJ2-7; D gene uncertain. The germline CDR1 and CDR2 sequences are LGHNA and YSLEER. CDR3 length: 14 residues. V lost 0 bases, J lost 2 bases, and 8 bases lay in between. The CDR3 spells CASSQDDGAYEQYF. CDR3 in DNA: TGCGCCAGCAGCCAAGATGATGGGGCCTACGAGCAGTACTTC.

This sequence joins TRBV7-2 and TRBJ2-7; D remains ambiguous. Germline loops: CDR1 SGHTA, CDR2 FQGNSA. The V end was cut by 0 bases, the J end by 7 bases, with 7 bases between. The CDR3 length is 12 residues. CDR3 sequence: CASSLANLEQYF. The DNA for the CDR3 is TGTGCCAGCAGCTTAGCAAACCTGGAGCAGTACTTC. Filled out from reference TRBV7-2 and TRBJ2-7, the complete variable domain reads GAGVSQSPSNKVTEKGKDVELRCDPISGHTALYWYRQSLGQGLEFLIYFQGNSAPDKSGLPSDRFSAERTGGSVSTLTIQRTQQEDSAVYLCASSLANLEQYFGPGTRLTVT.

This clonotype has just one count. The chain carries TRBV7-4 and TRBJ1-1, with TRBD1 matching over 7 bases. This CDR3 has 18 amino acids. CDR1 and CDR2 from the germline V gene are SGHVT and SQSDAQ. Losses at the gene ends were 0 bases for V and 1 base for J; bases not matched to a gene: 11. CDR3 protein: CASSLASKGQQWNTEAFF. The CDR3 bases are TGTGCCAGCAGCTTAGCGAGCAAGGGACAGCAATGGAACACTGAAGCTTTCTTT.

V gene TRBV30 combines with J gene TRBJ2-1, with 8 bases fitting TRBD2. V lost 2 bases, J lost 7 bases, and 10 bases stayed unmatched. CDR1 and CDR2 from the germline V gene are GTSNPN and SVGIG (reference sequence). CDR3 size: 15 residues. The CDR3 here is CAWSSLSSGLNEQFF. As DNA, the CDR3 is TGTGCCTGGAGTAGTCTGTCTAGCGGGTTGAATGAGCAGTTCTTC.

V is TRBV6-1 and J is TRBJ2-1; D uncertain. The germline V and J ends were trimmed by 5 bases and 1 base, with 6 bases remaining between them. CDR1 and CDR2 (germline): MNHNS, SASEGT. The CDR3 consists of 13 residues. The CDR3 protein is CASSSVSYNEQFF. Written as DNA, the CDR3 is TGTGCCAGCAGTTCAGTTTCCTACAATGAGCAGTTCTTC.

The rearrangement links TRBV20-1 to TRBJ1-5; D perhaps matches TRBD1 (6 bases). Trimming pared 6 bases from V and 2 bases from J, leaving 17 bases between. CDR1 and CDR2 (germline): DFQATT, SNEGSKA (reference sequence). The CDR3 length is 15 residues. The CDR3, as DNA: TGCAGTGCCATGGACAGAGTAAGCGGCAATCAGCCCCAGCATTTT. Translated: CSAMDRVSGNQPQHF.

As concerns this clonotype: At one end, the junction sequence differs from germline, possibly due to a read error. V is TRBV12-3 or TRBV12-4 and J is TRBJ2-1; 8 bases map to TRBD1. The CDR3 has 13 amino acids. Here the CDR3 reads CASSSPGGNEQLF. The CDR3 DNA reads TGTGCCAGCAGTTCGCCAGGGGGCAATGAGCAGCTCTTC.

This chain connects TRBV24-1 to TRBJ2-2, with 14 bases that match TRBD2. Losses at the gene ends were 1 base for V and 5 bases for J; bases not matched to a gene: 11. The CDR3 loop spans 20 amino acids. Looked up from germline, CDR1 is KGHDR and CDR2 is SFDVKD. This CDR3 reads CATSDFGSGLAGDVTGELFF. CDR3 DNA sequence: TGTGCCACCAGTGATTTTGGCTCGGGACTAGCGGGAGACGTAACCGGGGAGCTGTTTTTT.

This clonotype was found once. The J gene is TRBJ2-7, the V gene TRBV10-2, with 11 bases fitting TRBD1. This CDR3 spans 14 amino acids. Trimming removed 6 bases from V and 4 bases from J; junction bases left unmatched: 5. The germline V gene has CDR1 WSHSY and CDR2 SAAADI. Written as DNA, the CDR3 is TGCGCCAGCAGCGGACAGGGGGCGCGGTACGAGCAGTACTTC. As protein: CASSGQGARYEQYF.